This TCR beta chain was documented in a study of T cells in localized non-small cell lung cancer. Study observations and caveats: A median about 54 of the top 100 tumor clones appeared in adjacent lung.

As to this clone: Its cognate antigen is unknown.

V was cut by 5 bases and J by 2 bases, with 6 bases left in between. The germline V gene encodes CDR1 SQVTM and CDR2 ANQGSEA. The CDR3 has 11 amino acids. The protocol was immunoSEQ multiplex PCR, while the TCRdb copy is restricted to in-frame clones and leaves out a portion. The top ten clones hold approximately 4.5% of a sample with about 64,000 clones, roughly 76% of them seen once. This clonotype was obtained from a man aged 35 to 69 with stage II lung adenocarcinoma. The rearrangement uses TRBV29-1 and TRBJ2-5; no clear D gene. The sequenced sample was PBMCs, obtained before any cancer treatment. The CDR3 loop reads CSVSQQETQYF. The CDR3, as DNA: TGCAGCGTTTCGCAGCAAGAGACCCAGTACTTC.